This T cell receptor (beta chain) was recorded in a study of cytomegalovirus exposure and HLA in healthy donors. For the study at large: As an earlier analysis found, roughly 170 million T cells yielded approximately 100 million unique TCR beta sequences. Findings and caveats of the study: Per published accounts, TCR beta sequences correctly predicted the HLA-A and HLA-B alleles of most subjects. Analyses of presence and absence presupposed an approximately uniform sequencing depth across donors.

A remark on this clone: The antigen remains unidentified.

Germline CDR1 and CDR2: MNHEY and SMNVEV (reference sequence). There are 18 residues in the CDR3. Trimming removed 0 bases from V and 0 bases from J; junction bases left unmatched: 8. With 60 Vbeta and 13 Jbeta primers, the PCR was carried out. The protocol was immunoSEQ multiplex PCR, while the TCRdb copy is restricted to in-frame clones and leaves out a portion. This table has 100,000 to 150,000 clones, roughly 79% appearing once. The source of this sequence is a woman aged 40 to 50 in good health and CMV-seronegative. The sample consisted of PBMCs. This chain links TRBV27 with TRBJ1-3; 7 bases align to TRBD1. The DNA of the CDR3 is TGTGCCAGCAGTTTATCCCCCGGACAGGAGACCTCTGGAAACACCATATATTTT. Translating it yields CASSLSPGQETSGNTIYF.